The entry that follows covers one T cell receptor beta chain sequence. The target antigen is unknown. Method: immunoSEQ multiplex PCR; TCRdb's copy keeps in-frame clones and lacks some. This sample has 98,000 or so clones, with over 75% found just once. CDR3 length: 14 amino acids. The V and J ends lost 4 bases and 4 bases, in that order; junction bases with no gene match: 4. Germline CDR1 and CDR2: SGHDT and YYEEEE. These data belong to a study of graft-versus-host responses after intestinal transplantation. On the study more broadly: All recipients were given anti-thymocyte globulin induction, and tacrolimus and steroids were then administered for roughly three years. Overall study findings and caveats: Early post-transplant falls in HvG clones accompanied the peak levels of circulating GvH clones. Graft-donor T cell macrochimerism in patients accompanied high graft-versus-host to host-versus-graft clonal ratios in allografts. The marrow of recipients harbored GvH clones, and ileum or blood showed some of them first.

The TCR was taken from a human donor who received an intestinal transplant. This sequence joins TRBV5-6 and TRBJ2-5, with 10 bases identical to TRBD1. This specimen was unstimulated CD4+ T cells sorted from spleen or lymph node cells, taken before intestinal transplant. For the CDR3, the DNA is TGTGCCAGCAGCCAGACAGGGGGCGGAGAGACCCAGTACTTC. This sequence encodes CASSQTGGGETQYF.